The entry that follows covers one T cell receptor beta chain sequence. The sample belongs to a study of blood T cell repertoires in COVID-19. About the study: Spain, Italy and the United States supplied samples that represented acute and convalescent COVID-19. T cells, B-cell-depleted T cells, or PBMCs provided the cDNA or gDNA that served as material.

Original processing notes: Amplifying reference gene primers gave estimates of nucleated cell counts. Data came from immunoSEQ multiplex PCR; TCRdb stores just in-frame clones and leaves some out. That table gives V, J and clone size, and the DNA gave D and trimming. The sample consists of roughly 260,000 clones, around 86% of them appearing once. Germline V gene data show CDR1 as LGHNA and CDR2 as YSLEER. The CDR3 contains 15 residues. The V segment lost 8 bases and the J segment 5 bases; nucleotides outside the gene matches: 10. The TCR sequence derives from a man aged 35-49 years who had recovered from COVID-19. The sequenced material came from peripheral blood. This chain uses TRBV4-3 with TRBJ1-5; 9 bases line up with TRBD1. The CDR3 coding sequence is TGCGCCAGCTCCCGGACGAGGGACAGGGATCAGCCCCAGCATTTT. Protein product: CASSRTRDRDQPQHF.